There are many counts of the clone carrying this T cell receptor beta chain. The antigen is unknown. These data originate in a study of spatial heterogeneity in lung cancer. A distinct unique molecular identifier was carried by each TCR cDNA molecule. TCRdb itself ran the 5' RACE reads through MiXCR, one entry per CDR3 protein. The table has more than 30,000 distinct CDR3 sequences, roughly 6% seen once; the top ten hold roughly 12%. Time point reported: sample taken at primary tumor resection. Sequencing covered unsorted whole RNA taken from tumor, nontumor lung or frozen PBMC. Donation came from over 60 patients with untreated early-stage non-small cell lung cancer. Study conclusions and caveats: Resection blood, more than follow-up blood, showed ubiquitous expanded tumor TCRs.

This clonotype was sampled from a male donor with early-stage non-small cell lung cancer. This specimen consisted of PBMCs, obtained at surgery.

For the CDR3, the DNA is TGTGCCAGCAGTTTGGGAGAAGGCGCTTCAGAAAAACTGTTTTTT. This encodes CASSLGEGASEKLFF. The chain combines TRBV12-3 or TRBV12-4 with TRBJ1-4; no reliable D call. Deletions cut 3 bases from V and 8 bases from J, with 16 bases between. The CDR3 has 15 residues.